The following is a TCR beta chain sequence with its context. Its specificity is not known. V was shortened by 6 bases and J by 0 bases, with 9 bases between the two germline ends. The length of the CDR3 is 14 residues. The germline V gene encodes CDR1 MNHEY and CDR2 SMNVEV (reference sequence). Repertoires were generated with immunoSEQ multiplex PCR, while TCRdb's copy carries only in-frame clones and drops some. Of about 53,000 clones in the sample, 84% are singletons; the top ten hold 4.8%. This entry belongs to a study of radiotherapy plus CTLA-4 blockade in lung cancer. Alongside CTLA-4 blockade with ipilimumab, patients with chemo-refractory metastatic non-small-cell lung cancer received focal radiation. Findings and caveats of the study: Per reports, early blood T cell clone dynamics, plus interferon-beta, forecast response most strongly. Once radiotherapy plus ipilimumab had been given, TCR clones derived from tumor expanded in blood.

The sequence was collected from a human donor with non-small cell lung cancer whose response to radiotherapy plus ipilimumab could not be evaluated. The sequenced sample was peripheral blood, obtained from a patient treated with radiotherapy plus ipilimumab. The chain has TRBV27 and TRBJ2-1, with D possibly matching TRBD2 (5 bases). CDR3 coding DNA: TGTGCCAGCAGCTCCGGGGACTCCTACAATGAGCAGTTCTTC. Protein sequence: CASSSGDSYNEQFF.